The present entry profiles one T cell receptor (beta chain) with its context. The antigen is unknown. This sample stems from a study of shared clonotypes between healthy human individuals. TCRdb keeps only in-frame clones here, not all; method: immunoSEQ multiplex PCR. The sample records some 2.4 million clones, 93% being singletons. The CDR3 is 12 amino acids. Trimming removed 1 base at V and 1 base at J, with 4 bases between. Germline V lookup: CDR1 GTSNPN, CDR2 SVGIG (reference sequence). Whole-study findings and limits: All-four-donor shared clonotypes had higher generation probabilities than non-shared clonotypes did.

Only Caucasian adults living in Nashville, Tennessee made up the donor group. The sample comprised naive CD4+ T cells from PBMCs. Subset specified: CD45RA+ positively selected. The clonotype was recovered from a man between 18 and 29 years old in good health. Some clones in this sample may be carry-over from other donors' samples. This chain uses TRBV30 with TRBJ1-2; D is ambiguous. CDR3 protein: CAWSGNNYGYTF. CDR3 bases: TGTGCCTGGAGTGGGAATAACTATGGCTACACCTTC.